What follows are 19 T cell receptor beta chains derived from one specimen sequenced in a study of blood T cell repertoires in COVID-19. Measured with immunoSEQ multiplex PCR; TCRdb has only the in-frame clones, and not every one. The data hold around 390,000 clones, with around nine tenths observed a single time. Material: PBMCs or T cells enriched from blood (not recorded which). The receptors here all came from a woman in her forties or fifties who had recovered from COVID-19.

V usage is TRBV5-4 and J usage is TRBJ1-1; D is possibly TRBD1 (5 bases). Trimming cost V 1 base and J 3 bases, with 16 bases left between them. In germline, CDR1 is SGHNT, CDR2 YYREEE (reference sequence). The CDR3 loop spans 16 amino acids. The CDR3 sequence is CASSLRGGRLDTEAFF. The CDR3 nucleotides read TGTGCCAGCAGCTTGAGGGGTGGGCGGCTAGACACTGAAGCTTTCTTT.

The gene calls are TRBV7-6 and TRBJ2-3; 9 bases line up with TRBD2. J was trimmed by 1 base and V by 1 base; bases with no gene match: 0. Germline CDR1 and CDR2: SGHVS and FNYEAQ. The CDR3 runs to 15 residues. The CDR3 sequence: CASSLGLAGTDTQYF. Here the CDR3 DNA reads TGTGCCAGCAGCTTAGGACTAGCGGGCACAGATACGCAGTATTTT.

J is TRBJ2-2 and V is TRBV9, with D possibly matching TRBD1 (5 bases). Germline values: CDR1 SGDLS, CDR2 YYNGEE. The V and J ends lost 4 bases and 0 bases respectively, with 13 bases between them. The CDR3 has 16 amino acids. CDR3 residues: CASSNLQGSNTGELFF. The CDR3 bases are TGTGCCAGCAGCAACCTCCAGGGCTCGAACACCGGGGAGCTGTTTTTT.

This sequence joins TRBV7-3 and TRBJ2-2; maybe TRBD2 (7 bases). The CDR3 is made up of 12 amino acids. Germline V lookup: CDR1 SGHTA, CDR2 FQGTGA. V lost 5 bases and J 14 bases, leaving 15 bases between the germline ends. The CDR3: CASSPRGGQLFF. CDR3 in DNA: TGTGCCAGCAGCCCGAGGGGGGGGCAACTGTTTTTT.

V is TRBV12-3 or TRBV12-4 and J is TRBJ1-6; D remains unclear. V was shortened by 11 bases and J by 7 bases, with 12 bases between the two germline ends. This CDR3 is 12 amino acids long. The CDR3 DNA is TGTGCCTATGGGTACAGCAATTCACCCCTCCACTTT. This sequence encodes CAYGYSNSPLHF.

The rearrangement uses TRBV7-6 and TRBJ1-5; tentatively, D is TRBD1 (6 bases). Germline assignment: CDR1 SGHVS and CDR2 FNYEAQ. CDR3 length: 17 residues. V lost 5 bases, J lost 1 base, and 18 bases lay in between. The CDR3: CASSDPPGAKSNQPQHF. The CDR3 nucleotides are TGTGCCAGCAGCGACCCACCAGGGGCTAAGAGCAATCAGCCCCAGCATTTT.

This clone was seen once. The rearrangement joins TRBV6-5 to TRBJ1-2, with TRBD1 matching over 8 bases. This CDR3 has 14 amino acids. V was clipped by 7 bases and J by 0 bases; unmatched bases: 4. The germline V gene has CDR1 MNHEY and CDR2 SVGAGI. The CDR3, as DNA: TGTGCCAGCACCAGGGACAGGTCTAACTATGGCTACACCTTC. Encoded protein: CASTRDRSNYGYTF.

This chain links TRBV12-3 or TRBV12-4 with TRBJ2-7, with no clear D. The CDR3 contains 12 residues. V lost 6 bases, J lost 2 bases, and 8 bases lay in between. The CDR3 here is CASSLDTYEQYF. Written as DNA, the CDR3 is TGTGCCAGCAGCCTCGACACCTACGAGCAGTACTTC.

This chain links TRBV27 with TRBJ2-7, with 8 bases fitting TRBD1. CDR3 length: 15 residues. V was clipped by 4 bases and J by 1 base; unmatched bases: 6. In germline, CDR1 is MNHEY, CDR2 SMNVEV (reference sequence). Here the CDR3 reads CASSSAGTGSYEQYF. The CDR3 nucleotides read TGTGCCAGCAGTTCTGCCGGGACAGGTTCCTACGAGCAGTACTTC.

The rearrangement links TRBV30 to TRBJ1-6, with 12 bases identical to TRBD1. Per germline, CDR1 GTSNPN and CDR2 SVGIG (reference sequence). CDR3 length equals 12 residues. V lost 7 bases to trimming and J lost 14 bases; unmatched junction nucleotides: 6. CDR3 nucleotides: TGTGCCTCCGGGGACAGGGGGCGATCCCTCCACTTT. Translation: CASGDRGRSLHF.

This sequence joins TRBV7-2 and TRBJ2-3; TRBD2 might be the D (7 bases). The ends were cut back, 4 bases at V and 2 bases at J, with 13 bases in the middle. The CDR3 loop spans 15 amino acids. Germline CDR1 is SGHTA and CDR2 is FQGNSA. The chain's CDR3 is CASSSLGGVTDTQYF. The CDR3 bases are TGTGCCAGCAGCTCGTTAGGGGGGGTCACAGATACGCAGTATTTT.

This chain connects TRBV30 to TRBJ1-1, with D possibly matching TRBD1 (6 bases). V lost 7 bases and J 0 bases, leaving 12 bases between the germline ends. CDR1 and CDR2 (germline): GTSNPN, SVGIG (reference sequence). This CDR3 region has 13 residues. The CDR3 coding sequence is TGTGCCTCGGGGGCAGGGGTGAACACTGAAGCTTTCTTT. Its protein product is CASGAGVNTEAFF.

The chain links TRBV12-3 or TRBV12-4 to TRBJ1-2; D unresolved. CDR3 size: 11 residues. Trimming pared 8 bases from V and 8 bases from J, leaving 12 bases between. CDR3 DNA sequence: TGTGCCAGCTCCATGCGAGGCGGCTACACCTTC. Its protein is CASSMRGGYTF.

CDR3 sequence reads: CASSIPGGGYTF. The DNA of the CDR3 is TGTGCCAGTAGTATCCCAGGGGGAGGCTACACCTTC. V usage is TRBV19 and J usage is TRBJ1-2; TRBD1 aligns across 7 bases. The junction had 3 bases not matched to a gene; V was cut back by 3 bases and J by 8 bases. CDR1 and CDR2 (germline): LNHDA, SQIVND (reference sequence). This CDR3 is 12 amino acids long.

In nucleotides, the CDR3 is TGTGCCACCGAAACAGGGACTATGAACACCGGGGAGCTGTTTTTT. This codes for CATETGTMNTGELFF. The chain couples TRBV10-3 to TRBJ2-2; weak D call: TRBD2 (7 bases). V was cut by 10 bases and J by 1 base, with 16 bases left in between. This CDR3 is 15 amino acids long. Germline CDR1 reads ENHRY; CDR2 reads SYGVKD.

The chain has TRBV19 and TRBJ1-1, with 7 bases fitting TRBD1. The CDR3 length is 13 residues. V was pared by 3 bases and J by 7 bases, with 5 bases of the junction left unmatched. CDR1 is LNHDA and CDR2 is SQIVND in the germline V gene (reference sequence). The CDR3 loop is CASSIVQGLEAFF. In nucleotides, the CDR3 is TGTGCCAGTAGTATTGTACAGGGGCTTGAAGCTTTCTTT.

The J gene is TRBJ1-6, the V gene TRBV23-1; TRBD1 matches at 8 bases. TRBV23-1 belongs to the ORF category, with a function that is uncertain. Trimming took 0 bases from V and 5 from J; bases not matched to a gene: 9. CDR3 size: 18 residues. CDR3 residues: CASSQSMKDRDNNSPLHF. CDR3 DNA: TGCGCCAGCAGTCAATCGATGAAGGACAGGGACAATAATTCACCCCTCCACTTT.

The chain uses TRBV19 and TRBJ1-3; D uncertain. V lost 6 bases, J lost 0 bases, and 12 bases lay in between. The CDR3 contains 15 residues. Germline V CDR1 and CDR2: LNHDA, SQIVND (reference sequence). As DNA, the CDR3 is TGTGCCAGTAGACTGACGGGGAGCTCTGGAAACACCATATATTTT. This translates into CASRLTGSSGNTIYF.

The V gene is TRBV14, the J gene TRBJ2-7; 9 nucleotides line up with TRBD1. J gave up 6 bases and V 4 bases, and 16 bases lay outside the gene matches. CDR3 size: 17 residues. The germline CDR1 and CDR2 sequences are SGHDN and FVKESK. The CDR3 spells CASSPQLSWDRVSEQYF. For the CDR3, the DNA is TGTGCCAGCAGCCCACAATTGTCCTGGGACAGGGTAAGCGAGCAGTACTTC.